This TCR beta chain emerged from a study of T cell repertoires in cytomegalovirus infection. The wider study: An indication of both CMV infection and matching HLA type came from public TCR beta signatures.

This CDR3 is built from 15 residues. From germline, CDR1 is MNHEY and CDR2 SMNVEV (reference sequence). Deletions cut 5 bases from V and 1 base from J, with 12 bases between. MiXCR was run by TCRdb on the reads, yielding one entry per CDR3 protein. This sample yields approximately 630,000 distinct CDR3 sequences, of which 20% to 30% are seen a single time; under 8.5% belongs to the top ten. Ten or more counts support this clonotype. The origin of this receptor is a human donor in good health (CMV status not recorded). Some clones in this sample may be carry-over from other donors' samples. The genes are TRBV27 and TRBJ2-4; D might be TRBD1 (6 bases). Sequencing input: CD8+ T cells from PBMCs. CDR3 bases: TGTGCCAGCAGTCATGGGGGCACGGCCAAAAACATTCAGTACTTC. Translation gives CASSHGGTAKNIQYF.